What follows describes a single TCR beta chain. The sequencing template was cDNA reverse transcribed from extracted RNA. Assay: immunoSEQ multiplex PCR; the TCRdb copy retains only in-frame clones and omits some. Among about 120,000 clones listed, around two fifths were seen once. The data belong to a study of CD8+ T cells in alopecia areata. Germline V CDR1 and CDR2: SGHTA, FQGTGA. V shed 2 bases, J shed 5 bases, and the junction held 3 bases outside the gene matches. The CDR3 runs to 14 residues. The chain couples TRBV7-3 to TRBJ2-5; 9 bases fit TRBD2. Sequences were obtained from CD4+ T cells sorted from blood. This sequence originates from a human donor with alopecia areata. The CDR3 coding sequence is TGTGCCAGCAGCTTAGCGGGGGGGCCGGAGACCCAGTACTTC. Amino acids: CASSLAGGPETQYF.